This T cell receptor beta chain was observed in a study of breast tumors, draining lymph nodes, adjacent tissues. Overall study results and limits: The data were judged consistent with most tumor T cells coming from lymph node and expanding in tumor. Tumor repertoires ranked between lymph nodes and nontumor tissue in diversity, with V and J gene preferences. The lymph node origin of tumor T cells was framed as consistent with a hypothesis, not demonstrated.

CDR3 length: 14 residues. The germline CDR1 and CDR2 sequences are SGHTA and FQGNSA. Trimming stripped 3 bases from V and 2 bases from J, with 10 bases between. This clonotype was observed a few times. The antigen remains unidentified. Since a much larger clone is just one base distant, this may be a read error. Because it lacks the conserved phenylalanine or tryptophan at the end, this CDR3 is likely a read error. One entry per CDR3 protein results from TCRdb running MiXCR on the multiplex PCR reads. The profile shows some 250,000 distinct CDR3 sequences, less than 40% of them singletons. Breast cancer patients provided tissue from their axillary draining lymph nodes.

The TCR was taken from a female donor with breast cancer. Some clones in this sample may be carry-over from other donors' samples. Sequencing was done on a sample of axillary lymph node tissue. The V gene is TRBV7-2, the J gene TRBJ2-5; D may be TRBD1 (6 bases). The CDR3 loop reads CASSFRQAQETQYL. CDR3 in DNA: TGTGCCAGCAGCTTTAGACAGGCACAAGAGACCCAGTACCTC.